This section outlines one T cell receptor (beta chain) sequence together with its context. Original processing notes: It was from reference gene primer amplification that nucleated cell counts were estimated. The protocol was immunoSEQ multiplex PCR, while the TCRdb copy is restricted to in-frame clones and leaves out a portion. That table gives V, J and clone size, and the DNA gave D and trimming. The table has 90,000 to 150,000 clones, roughly nine tenths seen once. V was shortened by 8 bases and J by 0 bases, with 14 bases between the two germline ends. The CDR3 has 14 residues. Per the germline V gene, CDR1 is GTSNPN and CDR2 is SVGIG (reference sequence). This sample was taken from a study of blood T cell repertoires in COVID-19. About the study: Samples representing acute and convalescent COVID-19 were sourced from the United States, Italy and Spain. PBMCs, B-cell-depleted T cells, or T cells provided the cDNA or gDNA that made up the material.

The gene calls are TRBV30 and TRBJ2-1; no clear D gene. The clonotype was recovered from a man between 65 and 85 years old who had recovered from COVID-19. The specimen sequenced was peripheral blood. The CDR3 DNA is TGTGCCGGCAGCCACCGGAGCTCCTACAATGAGCAGTTCTTC. As protein: CAGSHRSSYNEQFF.